These T cell receptor beta chains were read from a single sample in a study of T cell responses to AZD1222 COVID-19 vaccine. TCRdb keeps only in-frame clones here, not all; method: immunoSEQ multiplex PCR. The sample holds around 100,000 clones, roughly 89% seen once. Sample: peripheral blood, taken on day 0 of AZD1222 vaccination. These TCRs come from an adult in good health. CDR3s leave out the opening cysteine and the closing phenylalanine or tryptophan. Size is omitted from some rows. Given values are once, few, many or a class for expanded clones.

ASSPRQSYEQY,TRBJ2-7,TRBV18,NA
ASSLSSGAYEQY,TRBJ2-7,TRBV28,NA
ASSDQGQTTYNEQF,TRBJ2-1,TRBV7-3,NA
ASSNRDSTDTQY,TRBJ2-3,TRBV6-4,NA
ASSQAANTEAF,TRBJ1-1,TRBV3-1/TRBV3-2,NA
ASRKSGVHNEQF,TRBJ2-1,TRBV28,NA
ASSPPGLAGAYEQY,TRBJ2-7,TRBV28,few
ASSPRTGSAEAF,TRBJ1-1,TRBV18,NA
ASSQDPAGVVF,TRBJ2-1,TRBV4-1,NA
ASSKAWAGQETQY,TRBJ2-5,TRBV21-1,NA
ASSLRQDFNSPLH,TRBJ1-6,TRBV5-1,NA
ASSLGLAHITQY,TRBJ2-3,TRBV3-1/TRBV3-2,few
ASSPSDGRTYGYT,TRBJ1-2,TRBV3-1/TRBV3-2,NA
ASSFNRVPSYEQY,TRBJ2-7,TRBV28,NA
ASRGGPMNTEAF,TRBJ1-1,TRBV5-6,NA
ASSPGTRYIQY,TRBJ2-4,TRBV27,NA
SVSGGARGYT,TRBJ1-2,TRBV29-1,NA
ATSRDLGGGYGYT,TRBJ1-2,TRBV15,NA
ASRVNAGGPGNEQF,TRBJ2-1,TRBV5-1,NA
ASSLGQSSHTIY,TRBJ1-3,TRBV28,NA
ASSQGPSYEQY,TRBJ2-7,TRBV6-5,NA
ASSEGWALGCF,TRBJ1-4,TRBV6-1,NA
ASSPKVGGAGEQY,TRBJ2-7,TRBV7-2,NA
ASIDTGGVAEAF,TRBJ1-1,TRBV19,NA
ASSLAGGPEEQF,TRBJ2-1,TRBV7-9,NA
ASSRGLRVNTEAF,TRBJ1-1,TRBV27,once
ASSPPTSTDTQY,TRBJ2-3,TRBV18,NA
ASSPGGGGRYEQY,TRBJ2-7,TRBV6-2/TRBV6-3,NA
ASSLADSYEQY,TRBJ2-7,TRBV28,NA
ASSLGAGVGYNEQF,TRBJ2-1,TRBV7-2,NA
ASSETAGANVLT,TRBJ2-6,TRBV9,NA
ASSPERGRNTGELF,TRBJ2-2,TRBV7-9,once